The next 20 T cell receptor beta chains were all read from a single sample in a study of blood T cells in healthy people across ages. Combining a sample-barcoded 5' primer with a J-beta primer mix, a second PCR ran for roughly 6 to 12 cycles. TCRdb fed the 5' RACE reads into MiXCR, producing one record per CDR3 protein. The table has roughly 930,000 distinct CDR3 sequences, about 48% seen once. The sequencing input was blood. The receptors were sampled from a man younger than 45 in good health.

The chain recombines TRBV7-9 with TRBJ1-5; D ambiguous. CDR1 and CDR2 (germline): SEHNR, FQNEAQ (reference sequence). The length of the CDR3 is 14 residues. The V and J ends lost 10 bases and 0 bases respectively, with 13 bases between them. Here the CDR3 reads CAIQDGNSNQPQHF. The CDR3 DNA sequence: TGTGCCATTCAGGACGGGAATAGCAATCAGCCCCAGCATTTT.

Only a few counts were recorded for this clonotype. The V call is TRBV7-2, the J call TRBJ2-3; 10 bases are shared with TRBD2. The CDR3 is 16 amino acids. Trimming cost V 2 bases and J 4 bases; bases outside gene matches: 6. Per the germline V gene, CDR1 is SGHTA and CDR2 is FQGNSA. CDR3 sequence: CASSLRVSGGADTQYF. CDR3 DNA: TGTGCCAGCAGCTTAAGGGTCAGCGGGGGGGCAGATACGCAGTATTTT.

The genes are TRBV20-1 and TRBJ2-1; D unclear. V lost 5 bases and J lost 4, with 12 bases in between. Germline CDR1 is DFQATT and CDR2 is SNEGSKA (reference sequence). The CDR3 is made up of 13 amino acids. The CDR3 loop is CSAPSYEYNEQFF. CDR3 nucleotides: TGCAGTGCTCCGAGCTACGAGTACAATGAGCAGTTCTTC.

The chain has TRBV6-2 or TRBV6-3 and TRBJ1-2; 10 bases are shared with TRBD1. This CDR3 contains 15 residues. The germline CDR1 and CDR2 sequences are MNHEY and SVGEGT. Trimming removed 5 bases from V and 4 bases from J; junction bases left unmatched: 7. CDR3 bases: TGTGCCAGCAGTAACGACAGGGGGCTTACCTATGGCTACACCTTC. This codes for CASSNDRGLTYGYTF.

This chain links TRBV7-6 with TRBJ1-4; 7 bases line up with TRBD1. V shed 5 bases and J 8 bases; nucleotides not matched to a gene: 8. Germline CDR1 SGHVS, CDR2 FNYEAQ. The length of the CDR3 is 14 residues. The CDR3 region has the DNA TGTGCCAGCAGCGCAGGGGGAGGTCGAGAAAAACTGTTTTTT. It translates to CASSAGGGREKLFF. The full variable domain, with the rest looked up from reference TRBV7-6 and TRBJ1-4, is GAGVSQSPRYKVTKRGQDVALRCDPISGHVSLYWYRQALGQGPEFLTYFNYEAQQDKSGLPNDRFSAERPEGSISTLTIQRTEQRDSAMYRCASSAGGGREKLFFGSGTQLSVL.

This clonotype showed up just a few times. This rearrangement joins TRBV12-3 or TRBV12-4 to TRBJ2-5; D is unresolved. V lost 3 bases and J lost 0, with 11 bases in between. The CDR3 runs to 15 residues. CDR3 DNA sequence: TGTGCCAGCAGTTTTTCATCAGGCGACCAAGAGACCCAGTACTTC. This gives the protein CASSFSSGDQETQYF.

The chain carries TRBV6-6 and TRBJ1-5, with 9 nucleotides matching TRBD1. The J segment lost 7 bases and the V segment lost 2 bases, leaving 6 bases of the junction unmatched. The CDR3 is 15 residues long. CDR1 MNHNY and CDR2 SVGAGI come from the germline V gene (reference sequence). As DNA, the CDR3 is TGTGCCAGCAGTTACCTGGGACAGGGTGACCAGCCCCAGCATTTT. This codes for CASSYLGQGDQPQHF.

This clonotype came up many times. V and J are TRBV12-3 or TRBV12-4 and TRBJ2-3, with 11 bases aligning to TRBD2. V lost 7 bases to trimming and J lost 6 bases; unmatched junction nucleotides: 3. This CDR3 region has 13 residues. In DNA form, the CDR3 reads TGTGCCAGCAAGGTAGCGGGGGGGGATACGCAGTATTTT. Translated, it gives CASKVAGGDTQYF.

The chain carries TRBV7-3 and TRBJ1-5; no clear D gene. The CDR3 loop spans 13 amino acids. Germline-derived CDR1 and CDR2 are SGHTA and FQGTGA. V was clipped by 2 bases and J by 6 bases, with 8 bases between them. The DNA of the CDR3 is TGTGCCAGCAGCTTAGGAATGAGTCAGCCCCAGCATTTT. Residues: CASSLGMSQPQHF.

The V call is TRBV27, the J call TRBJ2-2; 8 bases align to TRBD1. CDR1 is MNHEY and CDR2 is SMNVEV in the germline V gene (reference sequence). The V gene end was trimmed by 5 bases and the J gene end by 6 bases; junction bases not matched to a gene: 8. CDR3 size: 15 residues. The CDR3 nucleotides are TGTGCCAGCAGTCATCCGGACAGGGAGGCCGGGGAGCTGTTTTTT. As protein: CASSHPDREAGELFF.

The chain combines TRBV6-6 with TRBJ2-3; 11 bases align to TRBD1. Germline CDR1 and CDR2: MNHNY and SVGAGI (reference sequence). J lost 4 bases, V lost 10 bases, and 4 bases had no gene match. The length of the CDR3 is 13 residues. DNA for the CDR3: TGTGCCACCCGGGGACAGGGGGCAGATACGCAGTATTTT. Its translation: CATRGQGADTQYF.

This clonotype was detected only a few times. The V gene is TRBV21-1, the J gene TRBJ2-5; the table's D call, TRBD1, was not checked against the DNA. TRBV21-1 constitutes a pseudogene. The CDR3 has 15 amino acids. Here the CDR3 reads CASSNRSGIQETQYF. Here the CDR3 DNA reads TGTGCCAGCAGCAATCGCTCAGGGATCCAAGAGACCCAGTACTTC.

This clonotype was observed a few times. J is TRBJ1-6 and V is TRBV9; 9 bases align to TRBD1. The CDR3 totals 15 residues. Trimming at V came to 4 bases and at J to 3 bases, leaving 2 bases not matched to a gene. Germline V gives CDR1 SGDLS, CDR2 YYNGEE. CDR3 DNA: TGTGCCAGCAGCACGGGACAGGGCTATAATTCACCCCTCCACTTT. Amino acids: CASSTGQGYNSPLHF.

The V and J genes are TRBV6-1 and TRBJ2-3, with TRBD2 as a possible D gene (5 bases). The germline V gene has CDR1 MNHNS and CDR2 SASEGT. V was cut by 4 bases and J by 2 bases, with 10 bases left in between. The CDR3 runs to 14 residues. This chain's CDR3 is CASSGGGLTDTQYF. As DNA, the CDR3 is TGTGCCAGCAGTGGCGGCGGGCTCACAGATACGCAGTATTTT.

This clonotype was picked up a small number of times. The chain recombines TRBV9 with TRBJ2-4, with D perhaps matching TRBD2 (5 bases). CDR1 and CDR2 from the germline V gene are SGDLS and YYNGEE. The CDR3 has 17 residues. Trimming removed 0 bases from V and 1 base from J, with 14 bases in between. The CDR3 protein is CASSVDDPGIAKNIQYF. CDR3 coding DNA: TGTGCCAGCAGCGTAGACGACCCCGGGATTGCCAAAAACATTCAGTACTTC.

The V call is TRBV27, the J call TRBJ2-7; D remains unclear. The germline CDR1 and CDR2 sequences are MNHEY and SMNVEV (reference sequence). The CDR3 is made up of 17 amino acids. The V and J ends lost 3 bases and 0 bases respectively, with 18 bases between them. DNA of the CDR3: TGTGCCAGCAGTTTGTTAAACCCATCGACTTACTCCTACGAGCAGTACTTC. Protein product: CASSLLNPSTYSYEQYF.

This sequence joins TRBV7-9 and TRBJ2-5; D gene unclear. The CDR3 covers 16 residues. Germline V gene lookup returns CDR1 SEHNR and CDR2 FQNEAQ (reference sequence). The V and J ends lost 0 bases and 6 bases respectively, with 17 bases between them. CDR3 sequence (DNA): TGTGCCAGCAGCTTAGCGGCCACGGGTCCCCAGAAGACCCAGTACTTC. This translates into CASSLAATGPQKTQYF.

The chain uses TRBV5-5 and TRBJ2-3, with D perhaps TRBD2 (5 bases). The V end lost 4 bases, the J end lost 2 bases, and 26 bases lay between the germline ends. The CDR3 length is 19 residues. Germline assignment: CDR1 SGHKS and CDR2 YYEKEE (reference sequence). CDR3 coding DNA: TGTGCCAGCAGCCAAGGTTGGCCTAGCCCCTCACCCTTCACAGATACGCAGTATTTT. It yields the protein CASSQGWPSPSPFTDTQYF.

DNA of the CDR3: TGTGCCATCAGTGGGGGACAGTTTTCCTACAATGAGCAGTTCTTC. This encodes CAISGGQFSYNEQFF. The chain recombines TRBV10-3 with TRBJ2-1; 7 nucleotides match TRBD1. Trimming cost V 4 bases and J 1 base; bases outside gene matches: 4. Germline V CDR1 and CDR2: ENHRY, SYGVKD. The CDR3 extends over 15 amino acids.

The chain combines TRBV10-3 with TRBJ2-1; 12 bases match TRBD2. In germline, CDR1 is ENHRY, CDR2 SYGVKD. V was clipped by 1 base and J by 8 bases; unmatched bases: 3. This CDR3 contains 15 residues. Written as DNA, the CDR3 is TGTGCCATCAGTGAGTTATCTAGCGGGAGGGATGAGCAGTTCTTC. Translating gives CAISELSSGRDEQFF.